This TCR beta chain comes out of a study of vaccination effects on CD4 cells after COVID-19. Study-wide context: Among convalescent patients, two provided samples 16 days and one week before vaccination. Findings and limits, study-wide: Predominantly, the post-vaccine spike-reactive clones of convalescents comprised new vaccine-induced clones. Vaccine- and infection-induced clones showed marked clonal contraction late following vaccination.

Antigen-specific CD4+ T cell clonotypes were called by their expansion after viral peptide-pool culture in ViraFEST. Upon completion of about eleven days in culture, CD4+ T cells were isolated. This individual contracted SARS-CoV-2 between March and December 2020, as verified by PCR. For each well, roughly 2 million PBMC were cultured with around 9.8 IU/ml IL-2 and roughly 9.8 ug/ml peptides. There are 13 residues in the CDR3. The ends were cut back, 5 bases at V and 0 bases at J, with 7 bases in the middle. Generated by immunoSEQ multiplex PCR, the TCRdb table keeps only in-frame clones and is missing some. The data show fewer than 35,000 clones, with about 69% seen just once and around 28% held by the top ten. As regards this clone: The antigen is not known.

Sequences were derived from CD4+ T cells from PBMCs cultured with a peptide pool, sampled before COVID-19 vaccination. This TCR derives from a human donor who had a prior SARS-CoV-2 infection. The chain links TRBV12-3 or TRBV12-4 to TRBJ2-5; D is perhaps TRBD1 or TRBD2 (5 bases each). The CDR3 sequence: CASSRGNQETQYF. The CDR3 region has the DNA TGTGCCAGCAGTCGGGGCAACCAAGAGACCCAGTACTTC.